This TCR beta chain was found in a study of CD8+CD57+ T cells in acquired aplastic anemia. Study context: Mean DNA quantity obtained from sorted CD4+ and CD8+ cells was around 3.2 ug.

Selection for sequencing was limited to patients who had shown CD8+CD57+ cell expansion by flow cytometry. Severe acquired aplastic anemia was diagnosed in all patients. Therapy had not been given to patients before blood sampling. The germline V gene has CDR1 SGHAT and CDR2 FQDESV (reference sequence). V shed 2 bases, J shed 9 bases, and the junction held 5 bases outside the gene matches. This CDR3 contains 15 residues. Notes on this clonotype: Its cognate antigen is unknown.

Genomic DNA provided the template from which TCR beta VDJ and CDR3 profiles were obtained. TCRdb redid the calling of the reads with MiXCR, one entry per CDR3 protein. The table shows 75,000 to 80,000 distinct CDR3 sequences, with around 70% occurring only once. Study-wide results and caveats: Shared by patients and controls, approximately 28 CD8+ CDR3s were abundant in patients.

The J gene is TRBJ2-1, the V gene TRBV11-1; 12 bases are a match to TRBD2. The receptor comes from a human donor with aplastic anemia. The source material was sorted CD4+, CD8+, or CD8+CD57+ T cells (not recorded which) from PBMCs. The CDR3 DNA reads TGTGCCAGCAGCTTACTTCCTAGCGGGAGGGGTGAGCAGTTCTTC. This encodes CASSLLPSGRGEQFF.